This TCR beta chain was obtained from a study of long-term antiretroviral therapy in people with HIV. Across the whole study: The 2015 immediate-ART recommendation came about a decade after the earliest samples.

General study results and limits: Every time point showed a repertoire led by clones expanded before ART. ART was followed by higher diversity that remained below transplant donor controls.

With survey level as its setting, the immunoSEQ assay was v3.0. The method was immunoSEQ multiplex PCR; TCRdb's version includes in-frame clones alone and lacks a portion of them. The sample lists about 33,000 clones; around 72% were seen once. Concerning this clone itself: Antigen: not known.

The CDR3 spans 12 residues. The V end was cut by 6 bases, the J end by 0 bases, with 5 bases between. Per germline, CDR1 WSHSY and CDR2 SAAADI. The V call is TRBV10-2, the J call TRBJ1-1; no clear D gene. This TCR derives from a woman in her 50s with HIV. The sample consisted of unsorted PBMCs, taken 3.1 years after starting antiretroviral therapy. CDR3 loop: CASRMMNTEAFF. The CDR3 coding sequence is TGCGCCAGCAGGATGATGAACACTGAAGCTTTCTTT.